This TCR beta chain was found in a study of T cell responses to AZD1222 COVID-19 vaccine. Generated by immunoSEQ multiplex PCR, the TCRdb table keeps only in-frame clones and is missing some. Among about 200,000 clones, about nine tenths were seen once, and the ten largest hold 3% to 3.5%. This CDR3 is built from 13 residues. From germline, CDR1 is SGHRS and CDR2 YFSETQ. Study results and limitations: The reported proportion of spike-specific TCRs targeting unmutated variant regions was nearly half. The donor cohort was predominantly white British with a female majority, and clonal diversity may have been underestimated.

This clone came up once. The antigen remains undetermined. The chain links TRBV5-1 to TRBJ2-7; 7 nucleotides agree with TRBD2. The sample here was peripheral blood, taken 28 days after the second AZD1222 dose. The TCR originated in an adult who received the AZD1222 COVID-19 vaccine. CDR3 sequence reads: CPPRGRGAYEQYF. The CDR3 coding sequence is TGCCCCCCCCGCGGCCGGGGGGCCTACGAGCAGTACTTC.